The next 5 T cell receptor beta chains were all read from a single sample in a study of T cells after yellow fever vaccination. A single record per CDR3 protein comes from TCRdb applying MiXCR to the 5' RACE reads. Among a few hundred thousand distinct CDR3 sequences listed, 11% were seen once. Specimen: PBMCs, collected on the day of the first yellow fever vaccination. The receptors derive from a man aged 18 to 29 who received the YFV17D yellow fever vaccine.

This CDR3 is CASSHYLYEQYF. CDR3 DNA: TGTGCCAGCAGCCACTACCTCTACGAGCAGTACTTC. The genes are TRBV5-4 and TRBJ2-7; unclear D gene. Germline V gives CDR1 SGHNT, CDR2 YYREEE (reference sequence). There are 12 residues in the CDR3. V was shortened by 4 bases and J by 3 bases, with 8 bases between the two germline ends.

This clonotype was detected many times. The chain is built from TRBV4-2 and TRBJ1-1, with D possibly TRBD1 on 5 matching bases. Trimming removed 0 bases at V and 4 bases at J, with 12 bases between. Per germline, CDR1 LGHNA and CDR2 YNFKEQ. The CDR3 runs 15 residues. The CDR3: CASSQEAGRATEAFF. DNA of the CDR3: TGTGCCAGCAGCCAAGAGGCAGGGAGGGCCACTGAAGCTTTCTTT.

The CDR3 DNA reads as TGTGCCAGCAGCTTAACAACGGGCTCCTACAATGAGCAGTTCTTC. This codes for CASSLTTGSYNEQFF. The rearrangement joins TRBV7-3 to TRBJ2-1; no clear D gene. CDR1 and CDR2 from the germline V gene are SGHTA and FQGTGA. V shed 0 bases and J shed 0 bases, with 6 bases lying between them. This CDR3 has 15 residues.

Many counts were recorded for this clonotype. This chain uses TRBV7-9 with TRBJ2-5; 7 positions match TRBD2. The CDR3 spans 13 residues. Looked up from germline, CDR1 is SEHNR and CDR2 is FQNEAQ (reference sequence). J was trimmed by 2 bases and V by 5 bases; bases with no gene match: 2. The chain's CDR3 is CASSPGGQETQYF. CDR3 coding DNA: TGTGCCAGCAGCCCCGGGGGGCAAGAGACCCAGTACTTC.

The chain combines TRBV4-2 with TRBJ1-2, with D possibly TRBD1 on 5 matching bases. The CDR3 has 13 amino acids. Germline CDR1 and CDR2: LGHNA and YNFKEQ. V lost 2 bases, J lost 4 bases, and 8 bases lay in between. As DNA, the CDR3 is TGTGCCAGCAGCCAACCAGGGTCCTATGGCTACACCTTC. This codes for CASSQPGSYGYTF.